Each of the 2 T cell receptor beta chains below was sequenced from the same sample in a study of blood T cell repertoires in COVID-19. TCRdb's table, derived via immunoSEQ multiplex PCR, lists solely in-frame clones and lacks some. The sample records 77,000 or so clones, around 83% being singletons. Sequenced material: peripheral blood. These receptors were collected from a man aged 25 to 45 with COVID-19, enrolled during active disease.

V gene TRBV11-2 combines with J gene TRBJ2-7, with D possibly being TRBD2 (6 bases). The germline V and J ends were trimmed by 5 bases and 5 bases, with 19 bases remaining between them. This CDR3 has 15 amino acids. The germline gives CDR1 SGHAT, CDR2 FQNNGV. The CDR3 protein is CASSLPRSGDNEQYF. Here the CDR3 DNA reads TGTGCCAGCAGCCTCCCCCGTTCGGGAGATAACGAGCAGTACTTC.

The chain carries TRBV4-1 and TRBJ2-2; 8 positions match TRBD1. Per the germline V gene, CDR1 is MGHRA and CDR2 is YSYEKL. This CDR3 contains 16 residues. With V trimmed by 1 base and J by 5 bases, 6 bases remained unmatched. The CDR3 is CASSQGTGPGTGELFF. The CDR3 DNA sequence: TGCGCCAGCAGCCAAGGGACAGGGCCGGGAACCGGGGAGCTGTTTTTT.